Listed here is a single T cell receptor (beta chain). No antigen is known for it. One base away there is no much larger clone; base qualities are not given. The germline V gene specifies MGHDK as CDR1 and SYGVNS as CDR2. Trimming removed 5 bases from V and 5 bases from J; the gene matches leave 15 bases unexplained. The CDR3, from cysteine to phenylalanine, totals 17 residues. Of the read, only the CDR3 DNA is kept; its 51 bases are in frame from base 1. This sample stems from a study of T cell repertoires in cytomegalovirus infection (dated by TCRdb to about 2019). Context from the whole study: The peptide stimulations were aimed at well-studied HLA-B-restricted epitopes as well as recently identified HLA-C-restricted CMV epitopes, whose presentation resists viral immunomodulation. Because public TCR beta signatures pointed to carriage of CMV infection together with the matching HLA type, the HLA type of each donor mattered for the analysis. On the study overall, not on this receptor specifically: The ex vivo response was dominated by HLA-C-restricted CMV-specific TCR beta clonotypes, which also provided the single most frequent clonotype in two of eight donors. Cumulative frequency of public TCR beta family members discriminated carriers of CMV infection plus the relevant HLA type in this cohort and an independent approximately 360-donor cohort.

Sequencer: Illumina HiSeq 1500. TCRdb trimmed the raw reads at Q25, called clones with MiXCR and kept productive beta chains. Entries that share a CDR3 protein sequence are merged under the most common genes and DNA. Within this sample are approximately 300,000 distinct CDR3 sequences, with 29% of them counted one time only. The top ten constitute about 19% of the sample. The treatment or condition tag for this specimen amounts to: in vitro stimulation with specific CMV peptide epitopes to enrich CMV-specific T cells. This receptor chain uses TRBV25-1 and TRBJ2-1; 7 bases in the middle match TRBD1. This sequence originates from a human donor in good health (CMV status not recorded). Some clones in this sample may be carry-over from other donors' samples. This sample comprised cultured PBMCs, obtained from culture after CMV antigen stimulation. The CDR3 here reads CASSPPFGARGHNEQFF. The sequenced DNA: TGTGCCAGCAGTCCACCCTTCGGGGCGAGGGGGCACAATGAGCAGTTCTTC. This CDR3, with the reference TRBV25-1 and TRBJ2-1 proteins standing in past its ends, gives the full variable domain EADIYQTPRYLVIGTGKKITLECSQTMGHDKMYWYQQDPGMELHLIHYSYGVNSTEKGDLSSESTVSRIRTEHFPLTLESARPSHTSQYLCASSPPFGARGHNEQFFGPGTRLTVL.